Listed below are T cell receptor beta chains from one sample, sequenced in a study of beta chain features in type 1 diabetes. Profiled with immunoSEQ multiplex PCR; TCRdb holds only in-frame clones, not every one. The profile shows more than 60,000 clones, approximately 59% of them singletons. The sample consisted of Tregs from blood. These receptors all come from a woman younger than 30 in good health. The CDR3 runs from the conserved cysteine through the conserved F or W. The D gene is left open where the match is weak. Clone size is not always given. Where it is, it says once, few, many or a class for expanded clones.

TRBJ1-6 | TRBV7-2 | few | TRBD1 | CASSPDRGRSPLHF | TGTGCCAGCAGCCCGGACAGGGGGAGGTCACCCCTCCACTTT
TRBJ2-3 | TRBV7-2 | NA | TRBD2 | CASRAFAGTSDYTQYF | TGTGCCAGCAGGGCCTTTGCGGGGACTAGCGATTATACGCAGTATTTT
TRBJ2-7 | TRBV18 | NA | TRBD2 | CASSPAGDPYEQYF | TGTGCCAGCTCACCCGCGGGGGATCCCTACGAGCAGTACTTC
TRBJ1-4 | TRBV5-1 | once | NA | CASSLGSSTNEKLFF | TGCGCCAGCAGCTTGGGTAGCTCAACTAATGAAAAACTGTTTTTT
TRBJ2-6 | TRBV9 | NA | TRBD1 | CASTRDRSSGANVLTF | TGTGCCAGCACCCGGGACAGGTCCTCTGGGGCCAACGTCCTGACTTTC
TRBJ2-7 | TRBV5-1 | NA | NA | CASSLAGGGGGSLGEQYF | TGCGCCAGCAGCTTGGCCGGAGGGGGGGGCGGGAGTCTCGGCGAGCAGTACTTC
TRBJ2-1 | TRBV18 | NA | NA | CASSPGENEQFF | TGTGCCAGCTCACCAGGGGAGAATGAGCAGTTCTTC
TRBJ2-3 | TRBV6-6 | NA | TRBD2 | CASSYPAGGSTDTQYF | TGTGCCAGCAGTTACCCAGCGGGAGGGAGCACAGATACGCAGTATTTT
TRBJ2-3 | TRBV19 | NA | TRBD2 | CASSIDASGNPDTQYF | TGTGCCAGTAGTATAGACGCTAGCGGGAACCCAGATACGCAGTATTTT
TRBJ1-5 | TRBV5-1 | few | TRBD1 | CASSSGQGQPQHF | TGCGCCAGCAGCTCGGGACAGGGACAGCCCCAGCATTTT
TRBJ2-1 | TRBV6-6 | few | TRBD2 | CASSYDLAGANEQFF | TGTGCCAGCAGTTACGATCTAGCGGGAGCCAATGAGCAGTTCTTC
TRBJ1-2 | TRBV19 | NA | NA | CASSIVQYGYTF | TGTGCCAGTAGTATTGTCCAGTATGGCTACACCTTC
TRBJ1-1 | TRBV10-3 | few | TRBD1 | CATKDLDRDTEAFF | TGTGCCACCAAAGATCTTGACAGGGACACTGAAGCTTTCTTT
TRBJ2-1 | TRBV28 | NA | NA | CASRLQYNEQFF | TGTGCCAGCAGACTCCAATACAATGAGCAGTTCTTC
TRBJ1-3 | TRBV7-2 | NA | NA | CASSLGHSGNTIYF | TGTGCCAGCAGCCTGGGCCACTCTGGAAACACCATATATTTT
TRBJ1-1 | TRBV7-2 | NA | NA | CASSPWAGNTEAFF | TGTGCCAGCAGCCCGTGGGCGGGGAACACTGAAGCTTTCTTT
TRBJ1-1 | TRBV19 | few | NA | CASSIYREGTEAFF | TGTGCCAGTAGTATCTACAGGGAGGGAACTGAAGCTTTCTTT
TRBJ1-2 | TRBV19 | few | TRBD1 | CASRSTGVYGYTF | TGTGCCAGTAGATCAACAGGGGTCTATGGCTACACCTTC
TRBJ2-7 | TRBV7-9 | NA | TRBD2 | CASSFSGTAYEQYF | TGTGCCAGCAGCTTTAGCGGGACCGCCTACGAGCAGTACTTC
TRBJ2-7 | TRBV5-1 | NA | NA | CASSLQVADEQYF | TGCGCCAGCAGCTTACAGGTTGCCGACGAGCAGTACTTC
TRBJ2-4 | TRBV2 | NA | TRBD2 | CASSRTSGRAEAKNIQYF | TGTGCCAGCTCCCGGACTAGCGGGAGGGCCGAAGCCAAAAACATTCAGTACTTC
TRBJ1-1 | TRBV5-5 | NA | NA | CASSLRSILRAFF | TGTGCCAGCAGCCTTCGATCGATCCTGCGAGCTTTCTTT
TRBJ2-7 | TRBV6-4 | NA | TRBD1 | CARTRENGQGYRYEQYF | TGTGCCAGGACGAGGGAAAATGGACAGGGATATCGGTACGAGCAGTACTTC
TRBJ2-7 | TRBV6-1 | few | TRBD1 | CASSARTGGPWGQYF | TGTGCCAGCAGTGCAAGGACAGGGGGACCCTGGGGGCAGTACTTC
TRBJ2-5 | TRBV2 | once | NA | CASSERQLIGQYF | TGTGCCAGCAGTGAGAGGCAGCTAATCGGGCAGTACTTC
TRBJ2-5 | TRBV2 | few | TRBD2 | CASSGRTSAETQYF | TGTGCCAGCAGTGGGAGAACTAGCGCTGAGACCCAGTACTTC
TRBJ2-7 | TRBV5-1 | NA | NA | CASSLDGKDNYYEQYF | TGCGCCAGCAGCTTGGACGGTAAGGACAACTACTACGAGCAGTACTTC
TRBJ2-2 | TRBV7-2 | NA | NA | CASSYAGVNTGELFF | TGTGCCAGCAGCTATGCCGGGGTTAACACCGGGGAGCTGTTTTTT
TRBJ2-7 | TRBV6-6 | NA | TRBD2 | CASRDPSGAYEQYF | TGTGCCAGCAGAGACCCTAGCGGAGCCTACGAGCAGTACTTC
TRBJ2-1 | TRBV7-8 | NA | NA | CASSSYGGNEQFF | TGTGCCAGCAGCTCGTACGGGGGCAATGAGCAGTTCTTC
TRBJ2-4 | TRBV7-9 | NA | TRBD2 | CASSPTSGRGYANIQYF | TGTGCCAGCAGCCCGACTAGCGGGAGGGGTTATGCAAACATTCAGTACTTC
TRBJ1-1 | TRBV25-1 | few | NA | CASSDPLLPMGDAFF | TGTGCCAGCAGTGACCCCCTATTACCCATGGGAGACGCTTTCTTT
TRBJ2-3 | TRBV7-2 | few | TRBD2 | CASSSEGLAAQF | TGTGCCAGCAGCTCCGAGGGACTAGCGGCTCAGTTT
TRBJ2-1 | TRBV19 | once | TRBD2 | CASSLLAGRVEQFF | TGTGCCAGTAGTCTACTAGCGGGCCGGGTTGAGCAGTTCTTC
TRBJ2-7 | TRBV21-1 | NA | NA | CASSFPTGGDRAYEQYF | TGTGCCAGCAGCTTTCCAACGGGCGGGGACAGAGCCTACGAGCAGTACTTC
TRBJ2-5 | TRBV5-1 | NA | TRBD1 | CASSLETGMVETQYF | TGCGCCAGCAGCTTGGAGACAGGGATGGTCGAGACCCAGTACTTC
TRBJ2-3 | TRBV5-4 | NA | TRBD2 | CASSFGLAGASSTDTQYF | TGTGCCAGCAGCTTCGGACTAGCGGGGGCCTCGAGCACAGATACGCAGTATTTT
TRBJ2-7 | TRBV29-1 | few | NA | CSVERGRGYEQYF | TGCAGCGTTGAAAGGGGCAGGGGCTACGAGCAGTACTTC
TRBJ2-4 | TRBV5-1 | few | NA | CASSLRGRVHPGEDIQYF | TGCGCCAGCAGCTTGCGAGGCCGGGTTCATCCGGGGGAGGACATTCAGTACTTC
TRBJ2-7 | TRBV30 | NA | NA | CAWSVRRTSTGEQYF | TGTGCCTGGAGTGTACGGCGGACTTCTACTGGGGAGCAGTACTTC
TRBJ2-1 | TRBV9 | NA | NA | CASSVNIAAEQFF | TGTGCCAGCAGCGTAAATATCGCGGCTGAGCAGTTCTTC
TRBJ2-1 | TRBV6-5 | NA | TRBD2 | CASSLAGGQYNEQFF | TGTGCCAGCAGTTTAGCGGGGGGGCAGTACAATGAGCAGTTCTTC
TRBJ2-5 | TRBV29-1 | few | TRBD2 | CSVATSGGETQYF | TGCAGCGTTGCGACTAGCGGGGGGGAGACCCAGTACTTC
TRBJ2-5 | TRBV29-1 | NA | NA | CSVDGQDQETQYF | TGCAGCGTGGATGGGCAGGACCAAGAGACCCAGTACTTC
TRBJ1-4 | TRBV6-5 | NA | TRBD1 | CASSYSQGAREKLFF | TGTGCCAGCAGTTACTCGCAGGGGGCGCGTGAAAAACTGTTTTTT
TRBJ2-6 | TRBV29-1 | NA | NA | CSVAGRSGANVLTF | TGCAGCGTTGCTGGGCGCTCTGGGGCCAACGTCCTGACTTTC